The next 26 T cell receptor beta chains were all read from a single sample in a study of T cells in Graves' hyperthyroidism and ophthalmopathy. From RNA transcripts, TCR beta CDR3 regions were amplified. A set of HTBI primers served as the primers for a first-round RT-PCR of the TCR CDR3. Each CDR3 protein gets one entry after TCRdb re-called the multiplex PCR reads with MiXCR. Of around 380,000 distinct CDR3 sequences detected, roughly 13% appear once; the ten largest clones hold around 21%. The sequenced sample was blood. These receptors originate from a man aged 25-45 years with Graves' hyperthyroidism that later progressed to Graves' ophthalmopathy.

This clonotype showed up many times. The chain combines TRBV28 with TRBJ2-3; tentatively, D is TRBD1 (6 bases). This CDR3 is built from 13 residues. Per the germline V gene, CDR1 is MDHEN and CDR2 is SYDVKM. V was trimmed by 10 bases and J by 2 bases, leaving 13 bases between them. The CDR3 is CATSGVNTDTQYF. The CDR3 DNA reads TGTGCCACCTCAGGGGTTAACACAGATACGCAGTATTTT.

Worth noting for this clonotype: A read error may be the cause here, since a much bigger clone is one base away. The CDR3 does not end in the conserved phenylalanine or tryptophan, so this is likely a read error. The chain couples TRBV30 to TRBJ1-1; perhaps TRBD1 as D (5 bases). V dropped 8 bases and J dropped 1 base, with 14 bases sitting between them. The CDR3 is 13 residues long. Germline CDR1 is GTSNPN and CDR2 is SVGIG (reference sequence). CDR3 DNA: TGTGCCGGGCTGGGGGGACCGAACACTGAAGCTTTCCTT. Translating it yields CAGLGGPNTEAFL.

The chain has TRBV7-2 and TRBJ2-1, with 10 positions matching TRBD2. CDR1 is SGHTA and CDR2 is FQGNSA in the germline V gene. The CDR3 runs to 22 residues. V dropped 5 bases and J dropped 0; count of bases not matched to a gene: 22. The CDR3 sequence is CASSQSIGERGGRTSSYNEQFF. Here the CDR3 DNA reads TGTGCCAGCAGCCAGTCCATTGGGGAGCGGGGGGGCCGGACTAGCTCCTACAATGAGCAGTTCTTC.

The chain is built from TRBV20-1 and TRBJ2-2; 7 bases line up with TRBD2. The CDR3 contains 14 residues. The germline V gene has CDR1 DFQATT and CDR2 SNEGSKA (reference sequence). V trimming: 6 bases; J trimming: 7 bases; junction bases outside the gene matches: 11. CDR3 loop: CSAPDPGGHGELFF. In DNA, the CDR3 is TGCAGTGCGCCCGACCCGGGGGGTCACGGGGAGCTGTTTTTT.

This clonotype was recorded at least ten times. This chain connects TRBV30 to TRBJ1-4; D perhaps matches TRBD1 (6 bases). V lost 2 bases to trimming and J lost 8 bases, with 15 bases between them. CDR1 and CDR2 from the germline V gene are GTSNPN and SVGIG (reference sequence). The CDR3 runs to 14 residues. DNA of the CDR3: TGTGCCTGGAGTACCCGGTCGGGGACAGAAAAACTGTTTTTT. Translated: CAWSTRSGTEKLFF. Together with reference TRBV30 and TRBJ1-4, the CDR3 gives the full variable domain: SQTIHQWPATLVQPVGSPLSLECTVEGTSNPNLYWYRQAAGRGLQLLFYSVGIGQISSEVPQNLSASRPQDRQFILSSKKLLLSDSGFYLCAWSTRSGTEKLFFGSGTQLSVL.

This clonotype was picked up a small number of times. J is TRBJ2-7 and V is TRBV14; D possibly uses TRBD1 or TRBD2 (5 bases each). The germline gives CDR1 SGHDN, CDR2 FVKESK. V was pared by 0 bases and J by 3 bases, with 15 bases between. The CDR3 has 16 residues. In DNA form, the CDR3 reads TGTGCCAGCAGCCAAGAAGAGGGACCCTGGGGCTACGAGCAGTACTTC. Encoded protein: CASSQEEGPWGYEQYF.

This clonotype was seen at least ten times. CDR3 DNA sequence: TGTGCCAGCAGTTTGCGGGGGAGGACTGAAGCTTTCTTT. Its translation: CASSLRGRTEAFF. V is TRBV12-3 or TRBV12-4 and J is TRBJ1-1, with D perhaps matching TRBD1 (5 bases). The CDR3 is 13 amino acids. V lost 3 bases and J lost 5, with 10 bases in between.

CDR3 in DNA: TGTGCCAGCAGCCACCAGAAGGGGGCCGGTGAGACCCAGTACTTC. The encoded protein is CASSHQKGAGETQYF. The V call is TRBV9, the J call TRBJ2-5; 7 bases are shared with TRBD1. The CDR3 sequence is 15 residues long. Unmatched junction bases numbered 11, after V lost 4 bases and J lost 5 bases. Per the germline V gene, CDR1 is SGDLS and CDR2 is YYNGEE.

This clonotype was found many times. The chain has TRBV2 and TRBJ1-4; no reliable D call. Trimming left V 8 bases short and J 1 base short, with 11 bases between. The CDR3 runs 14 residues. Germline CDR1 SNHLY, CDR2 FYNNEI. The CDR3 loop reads CASRLFQTNEKLFF. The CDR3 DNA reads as TGTGCCAGCCGCCTTTTCCAAACTAATGAAAAACTGTTTTTT.

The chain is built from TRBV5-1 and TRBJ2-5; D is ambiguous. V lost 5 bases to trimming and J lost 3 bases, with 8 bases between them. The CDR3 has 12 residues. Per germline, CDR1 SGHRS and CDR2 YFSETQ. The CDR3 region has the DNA TGCGCCAGCAGGGCGCTAAAAGAGACCCAGTACTTC. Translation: CASRALKETQYF. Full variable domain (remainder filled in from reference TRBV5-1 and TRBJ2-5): KAGVTQTPRYLIKTRGQQVTLSCSPISGHRSVSWYQQTPGQGLQFLFEYFSETQRNKGNFPGRFSGRQFSNSRSEMNVSTLELGDSALYLCASRALKETQYFGPGTRLLVL.

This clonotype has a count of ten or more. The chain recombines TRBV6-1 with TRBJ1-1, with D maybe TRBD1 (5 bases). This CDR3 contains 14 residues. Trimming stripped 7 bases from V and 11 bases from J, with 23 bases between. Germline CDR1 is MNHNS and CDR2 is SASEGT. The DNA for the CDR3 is TGTGCCAGCACAAGCCTCCCTAATGGGGGTGACGCTTTCTTT. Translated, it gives CASTSLPNGGDAFF.

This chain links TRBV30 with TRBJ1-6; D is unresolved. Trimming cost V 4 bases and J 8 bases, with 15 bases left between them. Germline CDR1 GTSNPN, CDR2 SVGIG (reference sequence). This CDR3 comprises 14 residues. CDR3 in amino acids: CAWKVGRGYSPLHF. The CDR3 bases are TGTGCCTGGAAGGTAGGAAGAGGGTATTCACCCCTCCACTTT.

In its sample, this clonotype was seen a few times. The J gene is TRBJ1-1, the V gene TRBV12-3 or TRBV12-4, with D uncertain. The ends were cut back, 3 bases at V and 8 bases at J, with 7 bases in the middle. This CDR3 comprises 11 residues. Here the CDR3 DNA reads TGTGCCAGCAGTTTTGGGCTGGAAGCTTTCTTT. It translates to CASSFGLEAFF.

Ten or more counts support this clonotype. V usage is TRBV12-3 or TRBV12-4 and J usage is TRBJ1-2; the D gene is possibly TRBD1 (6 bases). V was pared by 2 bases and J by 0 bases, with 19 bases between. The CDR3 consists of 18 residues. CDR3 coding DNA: TGTGCCAGCAGTTTACCCCCTGGGGGCGCGAGGTCTAACTATGGCTACACCTTC. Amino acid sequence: CASSLPPGGARSNYGYTF.

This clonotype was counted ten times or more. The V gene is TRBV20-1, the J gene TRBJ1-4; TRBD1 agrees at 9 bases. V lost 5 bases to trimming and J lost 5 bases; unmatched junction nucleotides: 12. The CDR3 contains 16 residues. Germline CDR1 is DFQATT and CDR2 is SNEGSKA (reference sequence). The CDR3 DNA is TGCAGTGCTGGAGGACAGGGGCCACGGGGGAATGAAAAACTGTTTTTT. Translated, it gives CSAGGQGPRGNEKLFF.

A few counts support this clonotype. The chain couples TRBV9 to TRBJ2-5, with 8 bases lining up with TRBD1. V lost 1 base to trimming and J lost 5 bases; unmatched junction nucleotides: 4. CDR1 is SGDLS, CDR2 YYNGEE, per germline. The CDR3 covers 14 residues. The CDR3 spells CASSVQGALETQYF. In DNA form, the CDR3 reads TGTGCCAGCAGCGTACAGGGGGCGCTGGAGACCCAGTACTTC.

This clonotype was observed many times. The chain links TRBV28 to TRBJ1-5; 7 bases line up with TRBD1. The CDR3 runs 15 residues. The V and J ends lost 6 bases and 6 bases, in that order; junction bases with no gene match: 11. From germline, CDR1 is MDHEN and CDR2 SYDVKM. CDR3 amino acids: CASSPGDRDSQPQHF. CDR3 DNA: TGTGCCAGCAGCCCTGGTGACAGGGACAGTCAGCCCCAGCATTTT.

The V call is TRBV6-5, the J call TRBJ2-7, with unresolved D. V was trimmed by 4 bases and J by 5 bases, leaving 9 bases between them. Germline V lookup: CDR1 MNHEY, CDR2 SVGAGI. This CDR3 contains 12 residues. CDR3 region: CASSSPGNEQYF. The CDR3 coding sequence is TGTGCCAGCAGTTCGCCAGGTAACGAGCAGTACTTC.

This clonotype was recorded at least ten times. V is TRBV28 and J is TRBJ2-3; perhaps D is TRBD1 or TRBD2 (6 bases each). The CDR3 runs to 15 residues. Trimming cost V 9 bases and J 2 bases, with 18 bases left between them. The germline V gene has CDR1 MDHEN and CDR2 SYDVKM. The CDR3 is CASLGSGAFTDTQYF. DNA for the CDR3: TGTGCCAGTTTGGGGTCGGGGGCCTTCACAGATACGCAGTATTTT.

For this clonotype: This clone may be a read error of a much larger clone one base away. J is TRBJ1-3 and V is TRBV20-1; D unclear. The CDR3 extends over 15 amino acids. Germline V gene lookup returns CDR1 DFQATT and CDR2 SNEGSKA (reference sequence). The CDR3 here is CSARDRRLSGYTIYF. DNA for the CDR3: TGCAGTGCTAGAGATCGCCGACTCTCTGGATACACCATATATTTT.

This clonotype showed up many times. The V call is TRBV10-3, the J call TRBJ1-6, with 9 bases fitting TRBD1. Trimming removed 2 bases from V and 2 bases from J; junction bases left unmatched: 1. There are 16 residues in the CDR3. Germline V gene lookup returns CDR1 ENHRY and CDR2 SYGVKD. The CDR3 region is CAISEGDRAYNSPLHF. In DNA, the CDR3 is TGTGCCATCAGTGAGGGGGACAGGGCCTATAATTCACCCCTCCACTTT.

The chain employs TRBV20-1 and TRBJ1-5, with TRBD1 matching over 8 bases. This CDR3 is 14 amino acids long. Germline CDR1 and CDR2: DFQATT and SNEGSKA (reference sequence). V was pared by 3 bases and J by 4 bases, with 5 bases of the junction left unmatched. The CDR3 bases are TGCAGTGCTAGCTTCGGACAGGGTAATCAGCCCCAGCATTTT. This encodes CSASFGQGNQPQHF.

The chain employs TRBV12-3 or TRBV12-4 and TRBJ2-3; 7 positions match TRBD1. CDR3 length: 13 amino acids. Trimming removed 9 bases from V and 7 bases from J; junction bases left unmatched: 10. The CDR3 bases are TGTGCCAGTGAGGGACAGATCGATAATACGCAGTATTTT. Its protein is CASEGQIDNTQYF.

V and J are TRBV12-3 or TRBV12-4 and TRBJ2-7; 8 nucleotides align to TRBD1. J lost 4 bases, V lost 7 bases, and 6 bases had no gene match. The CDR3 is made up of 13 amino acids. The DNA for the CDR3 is TGTGCCAGCACCATACAGGGGGGTTACGAGCAGTACTTC. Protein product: CASTIQGGYEQYF.

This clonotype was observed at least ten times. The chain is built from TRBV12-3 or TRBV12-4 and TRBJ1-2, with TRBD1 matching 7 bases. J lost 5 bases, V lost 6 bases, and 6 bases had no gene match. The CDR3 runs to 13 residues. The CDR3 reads CASSRDSHYGYTF. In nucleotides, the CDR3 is TGTGCCAGCAGCAGGGACAGTCATTATGGCTACACCTTC.

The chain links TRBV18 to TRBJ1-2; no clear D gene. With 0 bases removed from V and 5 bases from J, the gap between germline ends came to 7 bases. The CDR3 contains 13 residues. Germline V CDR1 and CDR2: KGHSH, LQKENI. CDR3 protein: CASSPPVAYGYTF. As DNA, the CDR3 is TGTGCCAGCTCACCACCGGTCGCATATGGCTACACCTTC.